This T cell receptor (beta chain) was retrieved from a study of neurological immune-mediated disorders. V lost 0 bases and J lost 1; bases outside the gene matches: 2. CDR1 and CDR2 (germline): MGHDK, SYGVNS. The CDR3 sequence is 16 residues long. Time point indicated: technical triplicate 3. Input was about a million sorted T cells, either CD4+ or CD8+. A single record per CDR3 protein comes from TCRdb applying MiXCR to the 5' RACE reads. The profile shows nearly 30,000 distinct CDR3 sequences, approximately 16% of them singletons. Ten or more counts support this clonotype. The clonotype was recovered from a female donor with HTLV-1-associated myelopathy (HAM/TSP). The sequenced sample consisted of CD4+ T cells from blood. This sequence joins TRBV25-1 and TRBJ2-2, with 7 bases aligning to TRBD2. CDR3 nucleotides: TGTGCCAGCAGTGAATATGTAGCGGGGAACACCGGGGAGCTGTTTTTT. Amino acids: CASSEYVAGNTGELFF.